The rows below give T cell receptor beta chains drawn from one sample of a study of blood T cell repertoires in COVID-19. Assay: immunoSEQ multiplex PCR; the TCRdb copy retains only in-frame clones and omits some. The sample records about 200,000 clones, about 90% being singletons. The sequenced material came from peripheral blood. The receptors originated from a man aged 60 to 75 with active or convalescent COVID-19. Both conserved end residues are part of each CDR3. The D gene is left open where the match is weak. Only part of the rows carry a size: once, few, many, or a class if the clone is expanded.

v_gene: TRBV18; len: 11; j_gene: TRBJ2-7; abundance: NA; d_gene: NA; CDR3nt: TGTGCCAGCTCACCAGGGCACGAGCAGTACTTC; CDR3aa: CASSPGHEQYF
v_gene: TRBV29-1; len: 13; j_gene: TRBJ1-1; abundance: NA; d_gene: NA; CDR3nt: TGCAGCGTTACGCTAGGGGTGAACACTGAAGCTTTCTTT; CDR3aa: CSVTLGVNTEAFF
v_gene: TRBV10-2; len: 15; j_gene: TRBJ2-2; abundance: NA; d_gene: NA; CDR3nt: TGCGCCAGCACGAGGACTACCACGAACACCGGGGAGCTGTTTTTT; CDR3aa: CASTRTTTNTGELFF
v_gene: TRBV7-2; len: 14; j_gene: TRBJ2-5; abundance: NA; d_gene: NA; CDR3nt: TGTGCCAGCAGCTTAGTGGGGGGAGGAGAGACCCAGTACTTC; CDR3aa: CASSLVGGGETQYF
v_gene: TRBV18; len: 15; j_gene: TRBJ1-2; abundance: once; d_gene: TRBD1; CDR3nt: TGTGCCAGCTCACCACCGTCGACAGGGCCCTATGGCTACACCTTC; CDR3aa: CASSPPSTGPYGYTF
v_gene: TRBV24-1; len: 18; j_gene: TRBJ2-6; abundance: NA; d_gene: TRBD1; CDR3nt: TGTGCCACCAGTGACTCAGGGACAGGGGGGACTGGGGCCAACGTCCTGACTTTC; CDR3aa: CATSDSGTGGTGANVLTF
v_gene: TRBV5-1; len: 15; j_gene: TRBJ2-3; abundance: NA; d_gene: TRBD2; CDR3nt: TGCGCCAGCGGGACTAGCGGGGCTGGCACAGATACGCAGTATTTT; CDR3aa: CASGTSGAGTDTQYF
v_gene: TRBV30; len: 12; j_gene: TRBJ1-1; abundance: NA; d_gene: TRBD1; CDR3nt: TGTGCCTGGAGCGACAGGGTTATTGAAGCTTTCTTT; CDR3aa: CAWSDRVIEAFF
v_gene: TRBV9; len: 14; j_gene: TRBJ1-2; abundance: NA; d_gene: NA; CDR3nt: TGTGCCAGCAGCGTAGCCGTATCGGACTATGGCTACACCTTC; CDR3aa: CASSVAVSDYGYTF
v_gene: TRBV9; len: 13; j_gene: TRBJ1-2; abundance: NA; d_gene: TRBD1; CDR3nt: TGTGCCAGCAGTCGACAGGGTGGCTATGGCTACACCTTC; CDR3aa: CASSRQGGYGYTF
v_gene: TRBV6-6; len: 13; j_gene: TRBJ1-5; abundance: once; d_gene: NA; CDR3nt: TGTGCCAGCAGTCGGACAGCAAATCAGCCCCAGCATTTT; CDR3aa: CASSRTANQPQHF
v_gene: TRBV11-2; len: 18; j_gene: TRBJ2-2; abundance: once; d_gene: TRBD2; CDR3nt: TGTGCCAGCAGCACCCGTCGGGAGCGGGGGGCGAACACCGGGGAGCTGTTTTTT; CDR3aa: CASSTRRERGANTGELFF
v_gene: TRBV27; len: 15; j_gene: TRBJ1-6; abundance: once; d_gene: NA; CDR3nt: TGTGCCAGCAGTTTAGGCAACAGCTATAATTCACCCCTCCACTTT; CDR3aa: CASSLGNSYNSPLHF
v_gene: TRBV2; len: 15; j_gene: TRBJ1-4; abundance: NA; d_gene: NA; CDR3nt: TGTGCCAGCAGTGTTCAGCCGGGATTAGTTGAAAAACTGTTTTTT; CDR3aa: CASSVQPGLVEKLFF
v_gene: TRBV5-6; len: 13; j_gene: TRBJ2-7; abundance: NA; d_gene: NA; CDR3nt: TGTGCCAGCAGCCCGAGCGGAGGCTACGAGCAGTACTTC; CDR3aa: CASSPSGGYEQYF
v_gene: TRBV6-5; len: 14; j_gene: TRBJ2-3; abundance: NA; d_gene: NA; CDR3nt: TGTGCCAGCAGATCGCGGGACAGAACGAATACGCAGTATTTT; CDR3aa: CASRSRDRTNTQYF
v_gene: TRBV14; len: 18; j_gene: TRBJ1-4; abundance: NA; d_gene: TRBD1; CDR3nt: TGTGCCAGCAGCCGGGGACAGGGCCCCTTGGCGTACGGTGAAAAACTGTTTTTT; CDR3aa: CASSRGQGPLAYGEKLFF
v_gene: TRBV5-1; len: 15; j_gene: TRBJ2-5; abundance: NA; d_gene: NA; CDR3nt: TGCGCCAGCAGCTTGTCCACCGGGGTAAGAGAGACCCAGTACTTC; CDR3aa: CASSLSTGVRETQYF
v_gene: TRBV11-2; len: 14; j_gene: TRBJ1-3; abundance: once; d_gene: NA; CDR3nt: TGTGCCAGCAGCTTAGGAGGTGCTGGAAACACCATATATTTT; CDR3aa: CASSLGGAGNTIYF
v_gene: TRBV4-1; len: 15; j_gene: TRBJ2-1; abundance: few; d_gene: TRBD1; CDR3nt: TGCGCCAGCAGCCAACAGGGGGTCGTCAATAATGAGCAGTTCTTC; CDR3aa: CASSQQGVVNNEQFF
v_gene: TRBV6-1; len: 12; j_gene: TRBJ1-2; abundance: NA; d_gene: NA; CDR3nt: TGTGCCAGCAACTTGAATAACTATGGCTACACCTTC; CDR3aa: CASNLNNYGYTF
v_gene: TRBV4-1; len: 14; j_gene: TRBJ1-6; abundance: NA; d_gene: TRBD1; CDR3nt: TGCGCCAGCAGCCAGGGACAGTCAAATTCACCCCTCCACTTT; CDR3aa: CASSQGQSNSPLHF
v_gene: TRBV6-5; len: 14; j_gene: TRBJ1-1; abundance: NA; d_gene: NA; CDR3nt: TGTGCCAGCAGTCGGACAGCCCTGAACACTGAAGCTTTCTTT; CDR3aa: CASSRTALNTEAFF
v_gene: TRBV7-9; len: 15; j_gene: TRBJ1-1; abundance: few; d_gene: NA; CDR3nt: TGTGCCAGCAGCTTAGACTCCCCCGTTCGCACTGAAGCTTTCTTT; CDR3aa: CASSLDSPVRTEAFF
v_gene: TRBV4-1; len: 18; j_gene: TRBJ2-7; abundance: few; d_gene: NA; CDR3nt: TGCGCCAGCAGCCAAGAATACTTAGGGGGGGCAATTGCCTACGAGCAGTACTTC; CDR3aa: CASSQEYLGGAIAYEQYF
v_gene: TRBV21-1; len: 19; j_gene: TRBJ2-2; abundance: NA; d_gene: NA; CDR3nt: TGTGCCAGCAGCCTCCACTGGGGCAGGGGAGAGTTATGCACCGGGGAGCTGTTTTTT; CDR3aa: CASSLHWGRGELCTGELFF
v_gene: TRBV25-1; len: 15; j_gene: TRBJ1-2; abundance: NA; d_gene: NA; CDR3nt: TGTGCCAGCAGTGAATCCCTTAACAATCGGCGGGGCTACACCTTC; CDR3aa: CASSESLNNRRGYTF
v_gene: TRBV14; len: 14; j_gene: TRBJ2-5; abundance: few; d_gene: NA; CDR3nt: TGTGCCAGCAGCCAAGTATTGTCCGGGGGGACCCAGTACTTC; CDR3aa: CASSQVLSGGTQYF
v_gene: TRBV5-1; len: 14; j_gene: TRBJ2-5; abundance: NA; d_gene: NA; CDR3nt: TGCGCCAGCAGCTTAGTCAGGGGCCAGGAGACCCAGTACTTC; CDR3aa: CASSLVRGQETQYF
v_gene: TRBV29-1; len: 14; j_gene: TRBJ2-1; abundance: NA; d_gene: TRBD2; CDR3nt: TGCAGCGTCGGCCAGCGGGGGGATTACAATGAGCAGTTCTTC; CDR3aa: CSVGQRGDYNEQFF
v_gene: TRBV7-3; len: 12; j_gene: TRBJ2-1; abundance: NA; d_gene: NA; CDR3nt: TGTGCCAGCAGACTAAGTGGTGGTGAGCAGTTCTTC; CDR3aa: CASRLSGGEQFF
v_gene: TRBV7-9; len: 13; j_gene: TRBJ2-7; abundance: NA; d_gene: NA; CDR3nt: TGTGCCAGCACGCTTGGGAGGCTCAACGAGCAGTACTTC; CDR3aa: CASTLGRLNEQYF
v_gene: TRBV6-5; len: 15; j_gene: TRBJ2-1; abundance: NA; d_gene: NA; CDR3nt: TGTGCCAGCAGTTATGCCGGGAGTTCCTACAATGAGCAGTTCTTC; CDR3aa: CASSYAGSSYNEQFF
v_gene: TRBV4-2; len: 20; j_gene: TRBJ1-5; abundance: few; d_gene: NA; CDR3nt: TGTGCCAGCAGCCAAGATCAAGGGGTAGGCACCCGAAGTGGGAATCAGCCCCAGCATTTT; CDR3aa: CASSQDQGVGTRSGNQPQHF
v_gene: TRBV5-6; len: 16; j_gene: TRBJ2-3; abundance: NA; d_gene: TRBD2; CDR3nt: TGTGCCAGCAGCCCCTCCCCCAGCGGGGGGGCAGATACGCAGTATTTT; CDR3aa: CASSPSPSGGADTQYF
v_gene: TRBV2; len: 14; j_gene: TRBJ2-3; abundance: NA; d_gene: TRBD1; CDR3nt: TGTGCCAGCAGTTCCGGGACAGGCCCGATAAAGCAGTATTTT; CDR3aa: CASSSGTGPIKQYF
v_gene: TRBV5-1; len: 15; j_gene: TRBJ2-3; abundance: NA; d_gene: TRBD2; CDR3nt: TGCGCCAGCAGCCTACTAGCGGGGTACACAGATACGCAGTATTTT; CDR3aa: CASSLLAGYTDTQYF
v_gene: TRBV5-5; len: 16; j_gene: TRBJ2-5; abundance: NA; d_gene: NA; CDR3nt: TGTGCCAGCAGCTTCCAGATAGCGAGAGACCAAGAGACCCAGTACTTC; CDR3aa: CASSFQIARDQETQYF
v_gene: TRBV29-1; len: 15; j_gene: TRBJ1-2; abundance: NA; d_gene: TRBD1; CDR3nt: TGCAGCGTTGAAGGGCCCCGAGGGGGCAACTATGGCTACACCTTC; CDR3aa: CSVEGPRGGNYGYTF
v_gene: TRBV5-1; len: 12; j_gene: TRBJ2-3; abundance: NA; d_gene: NA; CDR3nt: TGCGCCAGCAGTCATACAGGGGATACGCAGTATTTT; CDR3aa: CASSHTGDTQYF
v_gene: TRBV12-3/TRBV12-4; len: 13; j_gene: TRBJ1-2; abundance: few; d_gene: NA; CDR3nt: TGTGCCAGCAGTTCAACAGTGAATTATGGCTACACCTTC; CDR3aa: CASSSTVNYGYTF
v_gene: TRBV5-4; len: 15; j_gene: TRBJ2-7; abundance: once; d_gene: TRBD1; CDR3nt: TGTGCCAGCAGCGGCCCCGGACAGGGGGCCTACGAGCAGTACTTC; CDR3aa: CASSGPGQGAYEQYF
v_gene: TRBV7-3; len: 14; j_gene: TRBJ2-2; abundance: NA; d_gene: TRBD1; CDR3nt: TGTGCCAGCAGCACGACAGGGGGCACCGGGGAGCTGTTTTTT; CDR3aa: CASSTTGGTGELFF
v_gene: TRBV30; len: 16; j_gene: TRBJ1-5; abundance: NA; d_gene: NA; CDR3nt: TGTGCCTGGAGTGTACAGGGTCGCCCCTTCGGACAGCCCCAGCATTTT; CDR3aa: CAWSVQGRPFGQPQHF
v_gene: TRBV9; len: 16; j_gene: TRBJ1-3; abundance: NA; d_gene: NA; CDR3nt: TGTGCCAGCAGCGTAGTTCCAGGTTCCTCTGGAAACACCATATATTTT; CDR3aa: CASSVVPGSSGNTIYF
v_gene: TRBV6-5; len: 15; j_gene: TRBJ2-7; abundance: once; d_gene: NA; CDR3nt: TGTGCCAGCAGTTACTCCGGGCAGGGCAAATACGAGCAGTACTTC; CDR3aa: CASSYSGQGKYEQYF
v_gene: TRBV9; len: 16; j_gene: TRBJ2-2; abundance: once; d_gene: TRBD2; CDR3nt: TGTGCCAGCAGCGTAGGCCCTAGCGGGGGCACCGGGGAGCTGTTTTTT; CDR3aa: CASSVGPSGGTGELFF
v_gene: TRBV27; len: 15; j_gene: TRBJ1-1; abundance: many; d_gene: TRBD1; CDR3nt: TGTGCCAGCAGAGCCACGGGACAGGGGATCACTGAAGCTTTCTTT; CDR3aa: CASRATGQGITEAFF
v_gene: TRBV19; len: 16; j_gene: TRBJ2-2; abundance: NA; d_gene: TRBD2; CDR3nt: TGTGCCAGTAAGGGGAGCGGGGGGGCGAGCACCGGGGAGCTGTTTTTT; CDR3aa: CASKGSGGASTGELFF
v_gene: TRBV5-1; len: 13; j_gene: TRBJ2-5; abundance: NA; d_gene: NA; CDR3nt: TGCGCCAGCAGCTTGGCCGAGGTAGAGACCCAGTACTTC; CDR3aa: CASSLAEVETQYF
v_gene: TRBV7-9; len: 12; j_gene: TRBJ2-1; abundance: once; d_gene: NA; CDR3nt: TGTGCCTTGACTATGGCTCCCCTAGGGCAGTTCTTC; CDR3aa: CALTMAPLGQFF
v_gene: TRBV21-1; len: 16; j_gene: TRBJ2-1; abundance: NA; d_gene: NA; CDR3nt: TGTGCCAGCAGCCACATGGGGGCGGAGGAATACAATGAGCAGTTCTTC; CDR3aa: CASSHMGAEEYNEQFF
v_gene: TRBV6-6; len: 12; j_gene: TRBJ2-1; abundance: NA; d_gene: TRBD1; CDR3nt: TGTGCCAGCAGCACAGGGGGCCCTGAGCAGTTCTTC; CDR3aa: CASSTGGPEQFF
v_gene: TRBV19; len: 16; j_gene: TRBJ2-3; abundance: NA; d_gene: TRBD2; CDR3nt: TGTGCCAGTAGTTGGGGGGAGGGGACTAGCCTAGATACGCAGTATTTT; CDR3aa: CASSWGEGTSLDTQYF